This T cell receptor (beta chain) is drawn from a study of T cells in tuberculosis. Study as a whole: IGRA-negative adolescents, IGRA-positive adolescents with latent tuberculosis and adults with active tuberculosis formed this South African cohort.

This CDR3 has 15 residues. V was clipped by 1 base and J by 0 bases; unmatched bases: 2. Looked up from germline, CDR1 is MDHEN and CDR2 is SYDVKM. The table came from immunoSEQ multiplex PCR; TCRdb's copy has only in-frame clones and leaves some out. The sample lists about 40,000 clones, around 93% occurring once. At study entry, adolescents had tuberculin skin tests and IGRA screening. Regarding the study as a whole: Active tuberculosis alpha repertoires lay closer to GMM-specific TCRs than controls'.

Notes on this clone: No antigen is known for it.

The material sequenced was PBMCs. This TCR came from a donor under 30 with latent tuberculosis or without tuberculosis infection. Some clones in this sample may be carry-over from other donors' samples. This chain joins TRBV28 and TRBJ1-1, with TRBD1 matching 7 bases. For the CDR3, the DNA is TGTGCCAGCAGTTTATTCCAGGGGGTGAACACTGAAGCTTTCTTT. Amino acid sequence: CASSLFQGVNTEAFF.